This T cell receptor (beta chain) derives from a study of human T cells and chemical hapten exposure. The CDR3 loop spans 17 amino acids. The junction had 7 bases not matched to a gene; V was cut back by 2 bases and J by 2 bases. Per germline, CDR1 SEHNR and CDR2 FQNEAQ (reference sequence). TCRdb passed the RACE reads through MiXCR, listing each CDR3 protein once. Of a few hundred thousand distinct CDR3 sequences in the sample, roughly 6.3% were seen once. This clonotype occurred a few times. Specified time point: patch test 2, 6 weeks after DPC sensitization. Treatment noted: therapeutic diphenylcyclopropenone sensitization with weekly scalp DPC.

The material sequenced was whole blood, taken in connection with sensitization to the hapten diphenylcyclopropenone (DPC). The receptor comes from a woman between 18 and 29 years old with alopecia areata. Some clones in this sample may be carry-over from other donors' samples. V and J are TRBV7-9 and TRBJ2-3, with TRBD2 identical over 10 bases. The CDR3 reads CASSLSGGASHTDTQYF. In DNA, the CDR3 is TGTGCCAGCAGCTTAAGCGGGGGGGCGAGCCACACAGATACGCAGTATTTT.